The sequence of this T cell receptor (beta chain) was determined in a study of cytotoxic CD8 clonotypes in ibrutinib-treated CLL. Method: immunoSEQ multiplex PCR; TCRdb's copy keeps in-frame clones and lacks some. In the table there are around 70,000 clones, 68% of which are singletons. The source was PBMCs, collected after 12 months of ibrutinib treatment. The clonotype was recovered from a human donor with chronic lymphocytic leukemia.

The CDR3 coding sequence is TGTGCTAGTGCCCTGGGGGATACCACAGATACGCAGTATTTT. Its protein is CASALGDTTDTQYF. The genes are TRBV12-5 and TRBJ2-3; perhaps D is TRBD1 or TRBD2 (5 bases each). Germline V lookup: CDR1 LGHNT, CDR2 FRNRAP. The CDR3 runs 14 residues. Trimming pared 7 bases from V and 2 bases from J, leaving 13 bases between.